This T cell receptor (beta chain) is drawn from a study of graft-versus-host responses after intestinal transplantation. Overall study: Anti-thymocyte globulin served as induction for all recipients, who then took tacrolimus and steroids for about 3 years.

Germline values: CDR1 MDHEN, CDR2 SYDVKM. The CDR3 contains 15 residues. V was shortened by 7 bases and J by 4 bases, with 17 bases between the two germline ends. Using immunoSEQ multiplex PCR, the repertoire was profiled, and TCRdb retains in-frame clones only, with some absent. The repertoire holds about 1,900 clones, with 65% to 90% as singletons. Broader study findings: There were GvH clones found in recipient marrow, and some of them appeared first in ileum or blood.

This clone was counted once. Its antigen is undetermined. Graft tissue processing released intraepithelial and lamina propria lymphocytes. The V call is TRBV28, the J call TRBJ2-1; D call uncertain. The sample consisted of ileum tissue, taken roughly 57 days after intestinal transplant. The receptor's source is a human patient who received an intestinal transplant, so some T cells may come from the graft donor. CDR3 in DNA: TGTGCCAGCACCCTGGTGGGTCCGGCGTACAATGAGCAGTTCTTC. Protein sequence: CASTLVGPAYNEQFF. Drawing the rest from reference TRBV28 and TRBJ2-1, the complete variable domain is DVKVTQSSRYLVKRTGEKVFLECVQDMDHENMFWYRQDPGLGLRLIYFSYDVKMKEKGDIPEGYSVSREKKERFSLILESASTNQTSMYLCASTLVGPAYNEQFFGPGTRLTVL.